Described below is a single T cell receptor beta chain sequence and its context. TCRdb's copy holds only in-frame clones and misses some; the assay was immunoSEQ multiplex PCR. The table includes about 410,000 clones, 75% to 90% detected once. Treatment of the sample: about 20 received Ad26.COV2.S at low or high dose, single or two shots; about 5 received placebo; per-sample allocation not given. Collection of the samples took place on day 63 after the first injection of vaccine or placebo. The sample comes from a study of Ad26.COV2.S vaccination and SARS-CoV-2 variants. CDR1 and CDR2 from the germline V gene are SQVTM and ANQGSEA. Trimming stripped 5 bases from V and 4 bases from J, with 12 bases between. This CDR3 region has 12 residues.

This TCR was sampled from a person between 18 and 65 years old who received the Ad26.COV2.S COVID-19 vaccine or a placebo. The rearrangement uses TRBV29-1 and TRBJ2-7; D is perhaps TRBD1 (6 bases). The material was peripheral blood, obtained in a trial of Ad26.COV2.S vaccine versus placebo. CDR3 sequence: CSVQTGGYEQYF. As DNA, the CDR3 is TGCAGCGTTCAGACAGGCGGGTACGAGCAGTACTTC.